The T cell receptor (beta chain) described here comes from a study of cytomegalovirus exposure and HLA in healthy donors. Overall study results and limits: Donor immune exposure was known only as CMV serostatus.

The CDR3 is 14 residues long. Germline V lookup: CDR1 MDHEN, CDR2 SYDVKM. The V and J ends lost 10 bases and 5 bases respectively, with 18 bases between them. As for this clone: Its antigen is currently unknown.

The PCR employed 60 Vbeta primers together with 13 Jbeta primers. TCRdb keeps only in-frame clones here, not all; method: immunoSEQ multiplex PCR. Here the sample spans 100,000 to 150,000 clones, approximately 73% being singletons. V usage is TRBV28 and J usage is TRBJ2-1; D may be TRBD2 (7 bases). Sequencing used PBMCs. This TCR came from a man aged 60 to 75 in good health and CMV-seropositive. CDR3 protein: CATREGGLNNEQFF. CDR3 sequence (DNA): TGTGCCACCAGGGAGGGGGGGCTTAACAATGAGCAGTTCTTC.